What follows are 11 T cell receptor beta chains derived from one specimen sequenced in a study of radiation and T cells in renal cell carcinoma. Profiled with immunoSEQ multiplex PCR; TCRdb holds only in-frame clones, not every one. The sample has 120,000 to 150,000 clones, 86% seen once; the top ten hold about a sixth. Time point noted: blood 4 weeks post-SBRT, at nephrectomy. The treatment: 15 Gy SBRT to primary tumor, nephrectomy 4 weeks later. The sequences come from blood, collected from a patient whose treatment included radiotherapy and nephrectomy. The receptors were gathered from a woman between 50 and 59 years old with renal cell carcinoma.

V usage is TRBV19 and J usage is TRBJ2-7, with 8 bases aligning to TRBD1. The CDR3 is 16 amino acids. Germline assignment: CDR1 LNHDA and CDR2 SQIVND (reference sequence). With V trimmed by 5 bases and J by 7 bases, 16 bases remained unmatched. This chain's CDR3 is CASSVKYGQGAGEQYF. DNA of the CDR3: TGTGCCAGTAGTGTGAAGTACGGGCAGGGGGCAGGGGAGCAGTACTTC.

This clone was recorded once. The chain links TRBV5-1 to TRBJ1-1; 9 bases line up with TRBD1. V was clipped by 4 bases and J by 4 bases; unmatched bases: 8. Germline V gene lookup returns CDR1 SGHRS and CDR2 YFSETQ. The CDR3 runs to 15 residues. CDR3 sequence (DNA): TGCGCCAGCAGCCCGGGACAGGGCGGGAGCACTGAAGCTTTCTTT. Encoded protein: CASSPGQGGSTEAFF.

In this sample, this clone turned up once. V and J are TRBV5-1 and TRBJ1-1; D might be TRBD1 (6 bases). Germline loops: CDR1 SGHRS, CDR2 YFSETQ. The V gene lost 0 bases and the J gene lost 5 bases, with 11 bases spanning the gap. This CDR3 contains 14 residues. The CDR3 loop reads CASSLASGETEAFF. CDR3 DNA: TGCGCCAGCAGCTTGGCGTCAGGGGAGACTGAAGCTTTCTTT. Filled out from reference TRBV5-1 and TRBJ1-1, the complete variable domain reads KAGVTQTPRYLIKTRGQQVTLSCSPISGHRSVSWYQQTPGQGLQFLFEYFSETQRNKGNFPGRFSGRQFSNSRSEMNVSTLELGDSALYLCASSLASGETEAFFGQGTRLTVV.

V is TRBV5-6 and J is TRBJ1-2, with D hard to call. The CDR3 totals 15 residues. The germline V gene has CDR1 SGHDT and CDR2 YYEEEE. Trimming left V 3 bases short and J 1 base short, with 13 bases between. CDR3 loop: CASSSRYTFNYGYTF. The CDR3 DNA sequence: TGTGCCAGCAGCTCCCGGTACACCTTTAACTATGGCTACACCTTC.

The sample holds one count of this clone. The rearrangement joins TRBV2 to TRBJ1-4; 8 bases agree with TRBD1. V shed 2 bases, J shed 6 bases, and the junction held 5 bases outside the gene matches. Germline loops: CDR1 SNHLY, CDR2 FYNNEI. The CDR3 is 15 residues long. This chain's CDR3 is CASSEWTGWDEKLFF. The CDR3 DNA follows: TGTGCCAGCAGTGAATGGACAGGGTGGGATGAAAAACTGTTTTTT.

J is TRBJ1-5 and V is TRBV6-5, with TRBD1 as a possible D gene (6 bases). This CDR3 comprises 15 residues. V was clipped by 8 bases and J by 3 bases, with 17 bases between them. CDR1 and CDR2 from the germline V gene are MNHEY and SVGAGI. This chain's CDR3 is CASGPGTFPNQPQHF. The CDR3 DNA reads TGTGCCAGCGGTCCCGGGACATTCCCCAATCAGCCCCAGCATTTT.

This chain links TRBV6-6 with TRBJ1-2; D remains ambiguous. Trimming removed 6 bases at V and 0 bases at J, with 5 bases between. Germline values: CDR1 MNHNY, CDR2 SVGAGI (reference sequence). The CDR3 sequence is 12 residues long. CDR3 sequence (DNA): TGTGCCAGCAGCCTACCTAACTATGGCTACACCTTC. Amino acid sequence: CASSLPNYGYTF.

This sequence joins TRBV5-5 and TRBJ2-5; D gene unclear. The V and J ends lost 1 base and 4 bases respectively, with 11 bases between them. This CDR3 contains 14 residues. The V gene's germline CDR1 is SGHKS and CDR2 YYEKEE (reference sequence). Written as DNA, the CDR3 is TGTGCCAGCAGCTTGCGCACACCCCCAGAGACCCAGTACTTC. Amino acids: CASSLRTPPETQYF.

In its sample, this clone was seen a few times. The CDR3 DNA reads TGCAGTGCAGGCACCCAGGGGCCCCAGCATTTT. This codes for CSAGTQGPQHF. The chain carries TRBV20-1 and TRBJ1-5, with D maybe TRBD1 (5 bases). CDR3 length: 11 amino acids. In germline, CDR1 is DFQATT, CDR2 SNEGSKA (reference sequence). The V gene lost 6 bases and the J gene lost 9 bases, with 12 bases spanning the gap.

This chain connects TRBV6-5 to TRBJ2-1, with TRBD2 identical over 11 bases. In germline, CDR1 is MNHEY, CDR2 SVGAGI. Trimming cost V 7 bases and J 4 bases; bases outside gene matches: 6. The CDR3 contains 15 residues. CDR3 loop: CASTRGTSGYNEQFF. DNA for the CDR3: TGTGCCAGCACCAGGGGGACTAGCGGTTACAATGAGCAGTTCTTC.

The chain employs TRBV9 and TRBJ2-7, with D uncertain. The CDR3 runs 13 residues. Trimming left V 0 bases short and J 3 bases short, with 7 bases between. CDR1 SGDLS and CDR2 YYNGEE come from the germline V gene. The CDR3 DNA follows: TGTGCCAGCAGCGTAGGGGCGGACTACGAGCAGTACTTC. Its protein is CASSVGADYEQYF.